This T cell receptor beta chain emerged from a study of Ad26.COV2.S vaccination and SARS-CoV-2 variants (dated by TCRdb to the early 2020s). General notes on the study: Vaccine-arm donors came from COV1001, a multicentre, randomized, double-blind, placebo-controlled phase I-IIa trial of Ad26.COV2.S in healthy adults. Ad26.COV2.S was administered intramuscularly at 5 x 10^10 or 1 x 10^11 viral particles, either as a single shot or as two shots given 56 days apart. A total of approximately 30 samples were included in the TCR-sequenced set, comprising about 20 Ad26.COV2.S vaccine recipients, 5 placebo recipients and 8 SARS-CoV-2 convalescent individuals. TCRbeta repertoire sequencing served as the tool for gauging how specific and how broad the SARS-CoV-2-reactive T cell receptors were following Ad26.COV2.S vaccination. Blinding of investigators to trial group allocation was maintained during experiments and outcome assessment. Trial participants were randomized into five groups of five, in which low-dose or high-dose Ad26.COV2.S was given once or twice, or placebo was given on both occasions.

Relative to germline, V is missing 8 bases and J is missing 7 bases, with 0 bases of the junction outside any gene match. CDR1 MGHDK and CDR2 SYGVNS are derived from the germline V gene. CDR3 length: 13 amino acids, cysteine to phenylalanine. Solely the CDR3 DNA is kept, with 39 bases framed from the first base. The immunoSEQ Assay was used to sequence TCRbeta CDR3 regions. After extraction, genomic DNA underwent amplification by bias-controlled multiplex PCR, followed by high-throughput sequencing. As for the authors' bioinformatics: To quantify the absolute abundance of every unique TCRbeta CDR3 region, sequences were collapsed and filtered. T cell fraction was estimated by normalization of TCRbeta template counts to usable DNA, with usable DNA being measured through amplification of reference genes present in all nucleated cells. Repertoire TCRs were annotated as SARS-CoV-2-specific by exact matching of V gene, CDR3 amino acid sequence and J gene to a known reactive TCR set. The reference SARS-CoV-2 TCR set came from MIRA and was filtered for enrichment in COVID-19-positive ImmuneCODE repertoires, removing public or cross-reactive TCRs. Based on the MIRA antigens, annotated TCRs were further analysed at the level of specific ORF or position within ORF. Breadth was defined as annotated unique rearrangements over total unique productive rearrangements; depth was the summed frequency of those rearrangements. Two-sided Wilcoxon rank-sum tests were applied when comparing TCR breadth between groups. In TCRdb, the immuneACCESS table is reduced to in-frame sequences with V and J assigned. These tables do not hold every clone; where another copy was compared, an unresolved V gene accounts for under half, and the others remain unexplained. V, J and clone size are taken as reported in that table, and D and trimming were inferred from the DNA itself. The sample table contains 440,000 or so clones; only one count was recorded for around 90% of them. Around 4.5% of the sample rests with the top ten.

With respect to this clone: What antigen it recognizes has not been identified. Base qualities are not provided; no much larger clone lies one nucleotide away.

In the paper's terms, the treatment or condition label means: roughly 20 received Ad26.COV2.S at low or high dose, single or two shots; several received placebo; per-sample allocation not given. For vaccine and placebo recipients, repertoires were sequenced using samples collected on day 63 after the first injection. In Cohort 1b, about 27 adults aged 18-55 years were enrolled at a single site in Boston, USA, between 29 July and 7 August 2020. Ad26.COV2.S consisted of a replication-incompetent adenovirus type 26 vector by which a prefusion-stabilized SARS-CoV-2 spike protein from the original Wuhan strain was expressed. Summary of the overall study and its limitations: Comparable non-spike TCR breadth was observed between vaccine and placebo recipients, consistent with only spike being contained in the vaccine. The study was not powered for comparison of responses between vaccine doses or regimens. The authors noted that the TCR breadth and depth analyses may have underestimated total T cell responses. After vaccination, substantial breadth of spike-specific CD8+ and CD4+ T cell responses was reported. Ad26.COV2.S recipients had higher spike-specific TCR breadth than placebo recipients (P = 0.0014).

The receptor chain draws on TRBV25-1 and TRBJ2-1, with 15 middle bases fitting TRBD2. The sequence derives from a person aged 18 to 65 who received the Ad26.COV2.S COVID-19 vaccine or a placebo. Specimen: peripheral blood, collected in a trial of Ad26.COV2.S vaccine versus placebo. The nucleotides are TGTGCCAGCGGGACTAGCGGGAGGAATGAGCAGTTCTTC. Translated, this gives CASGTSGRNEQFF.